A selection of T cell receptor beta chains follows, all from one sample in a study of T cell responses to AZD1222 COVID-19 vaccine. The table came from immunoSEQ multiplex PCR; TCRdb's copy has only in-frame clones and leaves some out. Counted here are 100,000 to 150,000 clones, 75% to 95% occurring once; the ten biggest clones make up 6.9%. The sequences come from peripheral blood, collected on day 0 of AZD1222 vaccination. These receptors were collected from an adult in good health. Each CDR3 is given with its conserved first and last residue. Fields, in order: J gene, D gene, clone size, V gene, CDR3 protein, CDR3 DNA. D genes are given only for firm matches. Size is omitted from some rows. Given values are once, few, many or a class for expanded clones.

J: TRBJ2-7
D: NA
size: NA
V: TRBV25-1
CDR3: CASSEYGRDYEQYF
DNA: TGTGCCAGCAGTGAATATGGCAGGGACTACGAGCAGTACTTC

J: TRBJ1-5
D: NA
size: NA
V: TRBV11-2
CDR3: CASSLWPGENQPQHF
DNA: TGTGCCAGCAGCTTGTGGCCAGGGGAAAATCAGCCCCAGCATTTT

J: TRBJ1-6
D: TRBD1
size: once
V: TRBV6-5
CDR3: CASSYSSQQGASPLHF
DNA: TGTGCCAGCAGTTACTCATCTCAACAGGGGGCCTCACCCCTCCACTTT

J: TRBJ2-3
D: NA
size: NA
V: TRBV27
CDR3: CATLGDTQYF
DNA: TGTGCCACCCTCGGGGATACGCAGTATTTT

J: TRBJ2-5
D: NA
size: NA
V: TRBV2
CDR3: CASKRLSDSFLETQYF
DNA: TGTGCCAGCAAACGTTTATCTGACAGCTTCTTGGAGACCCAGTACTTC

J: TRBJ2-7
D: TRBD1
size: NA
V: TRBV4-2
CDR3: CATSRQGRDEQYF
DNA: TGTGCCACCTCGAGACAGGGAAGAGACGAGCAGTACTTC

J: TRBJ2-2
D: NA
size: NA
V: TRBV19
CDR3: CASSAQGSGELFF
DNA: TGTGCCAGTAGTGCACAGGGTTCCGGGGAGCTGTTTTTT

J: TRBJ2-1
D: TRBD2
size: NA
V: TRBV6-2/TRBV6-3
CDR3: CASSQRGLAGNEQFF
DNA: TGTGCCAGCAGTCAACGAGGACTAGCGGGAAATGAGCAGTTCTTC

J: TRBJ2-3
D: TRBD2
size: NA
V: TRBV3-1/TRBV3-2
CDR3: CASSQDLPGGPADTQYF
DNA: TGTGCCAGCAGCCAAGATCTTCCGGGGGGGCCCGCAGATACGCAGTATTTT

J: TRBJ1-2
D: TRBD1
size: NA
V: TRBV6-5
CDR3: CASSRGQGATGYTF
DNA: TGTGCCAGCAGCCGGGGACAGGGGGCGACTGGCTACACCTTC

J: TRBJ1-1
D: TRBD1
size: few
V: TRBV5-1
CDR3: CASSLTGDNEAFF
DNA: TGCGCCAGCAGCTTGACAGGGGACAATGAAGCTTTCTTT

J: TRBJ1-1
D: NA
size: NA
V: TRBV3-1/TRBV3-2
CDR3: CASSQGSRGFNTEAFF
DNA: TGTGCCAGCAGCCAAGGGTCGAGAGGGTTCAACACTGAAGCTTTCTTT

J: TRBJ2-2
D: NA
size: NA
V: TRBV27
CDR3: CASSFGEGGQGGELFF
DNA: TGTGCCAGCAGTTTTGGGGAGGGGGGCCAGGGCGGGGAGCTGTTTTTT

J: TRBJ2-1
D: TRBD2
size: NA
V: TRBV4-3
CDR3: CASSHLTGGDNEQFF
DNA: TGCGCCAGCAGCCATCTAACGGGGGGGGACAATGAGCAGTTCTTC

J: TRBJ1-1
D: NA
size: NA
V: TRBV7-6
CDR3: CASSVLRAVYPTEAFF
DNA: TGTGCCAGCAGCGTGCTTAGGGCGGTGTATCCCACTGAAGCTTTCTTT

J: TRBJ1-3
D: NA
size: NA
V: TRBV5-1
CDR3: CASSDEETSGNTIYF
DNA: TGCGCCAGCAGCGATGAAGAGACGTCAGGAAACACCATATATTTT

J: TRBJ2-3
D: TRBD2
size: NA
V: TRBV7-8
CDR3: CASSSGLAGLTDTQYF
DNA: TGTGCCAGCAGCTCCGGACTAGCGGGACTCACAGATACGCAGTATTTT

J: TRBJ1-1
D: NA
size: NA
V: TRBV6-5
CDR3: CASSSVNTEAFF
DNA: TGTGCCAGCAGCTCTGTGAACACTGAAGCTTTCTTT

J: TRBJ2-2
D: NA
size: NA
V: TRBV11-2
CDR3: CASSYRPGYGELFF
DNA: TGTGCCAGCAGCTATCGACCAGGGTACGGGGAGCTGTTTTTT

J: TRBJ1-2
D: NA
size: NA
V: TRBV18
CDR3: CASSPLRALRGFGYTF
DNA: TGTGCCAGCTCACCACTAAGGGCCCTCCGGGGTTTCGGCTACACCTTC

J: TRBJ2-1
D: NA
size: few
V: TRBV11-3
CDR3: CASSQTGNEQFF
DNA: TGTGCCAGCAGCCAAACAGGGAACGAGCAGTTCTTC

J: TRBJ2-2
D: TRBD2
size: once
V: TRBV6-1
CDR3: CASSALEAGAANTGELFF
DNA: TGTGCCAGCAGTGCTCTTGAAGCGGGGGCCGCGAACACCGGGGAGCTGTTTTTT

J: TRBJ2-3
D: NA
size: many
V: TRBV6-5
CDR3: CASSPMDTQYF
DNA: TGTGCCAGCAGCCCCATGGATACGCAGTATTTT

J: TRBJ1-2
D: TRBD1
size: NA
V: TRBV10-3
CDR3: CAISEDRGLGYTF
DNA: TGTGCCATCAGTGAGGACAGGGGTTTGGGCTACACCTTC

J: TRBJ2-7
D: TRBD2
size: NA
V: TRBV11-2
CDR3: CASSLVGTSFHEQYF
DNA: TGTGCCAGCAGCTTAGTGGGGACTAGCTTCCACGAGCAGTACTTC

J: TRBJ1-2
D: TRBD1
size: NA
V: TRBV4-3
CDR3: CASSQGRTGLHGYTF
DNA: TGCGCCAGCAGCCAAGGGAGGACAGGTCTCCATGGCTACACCTTC

J: TRBJ2-1
D: NA
size: NA
V: TRBV12-5
CDR3: CASSRGASYNEQFF
DNA: TGTGCTAGCTCCCGGGGGGCGTCCTACAATGAGCAGTTCTTC

J: TRBJ2-7
D: NA
size: once
V: TRBV4-3
CDR3: CASSQDRGGLNYEQYF
DNA: TGCGCCAGCAGCCAAGATCGTGGGGGGTTAAACTACGAGCAGTACTTC

J: TRBJ1-2
D: TRBD1
size: NA
V: TRBV28
CDR3: CASSSPGQGYYGYTF
DNA: TGTGCCAGCAGTTCCCCGGGACAGGGGTACTATGGCTACACCTTC

J: TRBJ1-2
D: TRBD1
size: NA
V: TRBV24-1
CDR3: CATSAAGGLYNGYTF
DNA: TGTGCCACCAGTGCCGCAGGGGGACTTTACAACGGCTACACCTTC

J: TRBJ2-2
D: NA
size: NA
V: TRBV28
CDR3: CASRVSGELFF
DNA: TGTGCCAGCAGGGTTTCCGGGGAGCTGTTTTTT

J: TRBJ2-2
D: NA
size: NA
V: TRBV30
CDR3: CAWSGLVFGGELFF
DNA: TGTGCCTGGAGTGGGCTAGTTTTTGGCGGGGAGCTGTTTTTT

J: TRBJ1-2
D: TRBD1
size: NA
V: TRBV6-6
CDR3: CASSARTGLYGYTF
DNA: TGTGCCAGCAGTGCTCGGACAGGGCTCTATGGCTACACCTTC

J: TRBJ2-3
D: NA
size: NA
V: TRBV29-1
CDR3: CSVETSPTDTQYF
DNA: TGCAGCGTTGAAACTAGCCCAACAGATACGCAGTATTTT

J: TRBJ1-2
D: NA
size: NA
V: TRBV28
CDR3: CASSLGSRGANYGYTF
DNA: TGTGCCAGCAGTTTAGGATCCCGGGGAGCTAACTATGGCTACACCTTC

J: TRBJ2-3
D: TRBD2
size: NA
V: TRBV7-9
CDR3: CASSQSGADTQYF
DNA: TGTGCCAGCAGCCAGAGCGGGGCAGATACGCAGTATTTT

J: TRBJ2-7
D: NA
size: NA
V: TRBV7-2
CDR3: CASSLRWQGSYEQYF
DNA: TGTGCCAGCAGCTTAAGGTGGCAGGGGAGCTACGAGCAGTACTTC

J: TRBJ2-1
D: NA
size: NA
V: TRBV5-1
CDR3: CASSSAGTSYNEQFF
DNA: TGCGCCAGCAGCTCGGCGGGGACCTCCTACAATGAGCAGTTCTTC

J: TRBJ1-1
D: NA
size: NA
V: TRBV28
CDR3: CASSLWGPREGQVNTEAFF
DNA: TGTGCCAGCAGTTTATGGGGTCCAAGGGAGGGCCAGGTGAACACTGAAGCTTTCTTT

J: TRBJ2-1
D: NA
size: NA
V: TRBV6-2/TRBV6-3
CDR3: CASSPDRTSSYNEQFF
DNA: TGTGCCAGCAGCCCTGACAGGACGAGCTCCTACAATGAGCAGTTCTTC

J: TRBJ1-4
D: TRBD1
size: NA
V: TRBV6-6
CDR3: CASSGQANEKLFF
DNA: TGTGCCAGCAGTGGACAGGCTAATGAAAAACTGTTTTTT

J: TRBJ2-7
D: NA
size: NA
V: TRBV7-3
CDR3: CASSPGLDYEQYF
DNA: TGTGCCAGCAGCCCAGGGCTGGACTACGAGCAGTACTTC

J: TRBJ2-2
D: TRBD1
size: NA
V: TRBV19
CDR3: CASSIAWTGEIRTGELFF
DNA: TGTGCCAGTAGTATAGCTTGGACAGGGGAAATACGCACCGGGGAGCTGTTTTTT